The source of this T cell receptor (beta chain) is a study of blood T cell repertoires in COVID-19. Study information: There were acute and convalescent COVID-19 samples, and they came from the United States, Italy and Spain. PBMCs, B-cell-depleted T cells, or T cells provided the cDNA or gDNA that made up the material.

The CDR3 consists of 14 residues. The V gene's germline CDR1 is MNHEY and CDR2 SVGEGT. Trimming shortened V by 2 bases and J by 3 bases, and 11 bases separated the two germline ends. In the authors' methods: Amplification of reference gene primers provided the estimated nucleated cell counts. Measured with immunoSEQ multiplex PCR; TCRdb has only the in-frame clones, and not every one. Clone size and V and J calls were adopted from that table, with D and trimming inferred from the DNA. Among fewer than 200,000 clones listed, roughly 83% were seen once. This sequence originates from a human donor in a cohort sampled during active COVID-19. The rearrangement uses TRBV6-2 or TRBV6-3 and TRBJ2-7; D perhaps matches TRBD2 (6 bases). The material sequenced was peripheral blood. This chain's CDR3 is CASSYQLGGYEQYF. CDR3 DNA sequence: TGTGCCAGCAGTTACCAACTGGGGGGCTACGAGCAGTACTTC.